Sequencing of this T cell receptor beta chain was carried out in a study of cytomegalovirus exposure and HLA in healthy donors. The study ran its PCR with 60 Vbeta and 13 Jbeta primers. Assay: immunoSEQ multiplex PCR; the TCRdb copy retains only in-frame clones and omits some. The data hold some 200,000 clones, with roughly 80% observed a single time. Germline trimming cut 4 bases from V and 3 bases from J; bases unmatched to any gene: 1. CDR3 length equals 13 residues. Germline V gene lookup returns CDR1 LNHDA and CDR2 SQIVND (reference sequence). The sample was PBMCs. The TCR comes from a man aged 35 to 55 in good health and CMV-seropositive. The rearrangement joins TRBV19 to TRBJ2-7; 9 nucleotides align to TRBD1. The CDR3: CASSKDRGYEQYF. CDR3 bases: TGTGCCAGTAGTAAGGACAGGGGCTACGAGCAGTACTTC.